Below, 20 T cell receptor beta chains from the same sample are listed, as sequenced in a study of response to subunit inactivated influenza vaccine. A single record per CDR3 protein comes from TCRdb applying MiXCR to the RT-PCR reads. This sample yields 590,000 or so distinct CDR3 sequences, of which 13% to 15% are seen a single time; 7.5% to 8% belongs to the top ten. The source material was PBMCs from blood, sampled 14 days before vaccination. The receptor source for this set is a man over 45 who received an inactivated influenza vaccine.

J is TRBJ2-7 and V is TRBV3-1; a possible D gene is TRBD1 (6 bases). Per germline, CDR1 LGHDT and CDR2 YNNKEL (reference sequence). The V end lost 0 bases, the J end lost 2 bases, and 11 bases lay between the germline ends. This CDR3 region has 15 residues. The DNA for the CDR3 is TGTGCCAGCAGCCAAGACAGGGGCCGCGCCTACGAGCAGTACTTC. It specifies CASSQDRGRAYEQYF.

The chain employs TRBV7-2 and TRBJ2-7, with D tentatively TRBD1 (5 bases). Germline CDR1 and CDR2: SGHTA and FQGNSA. The CDR3 is 13 residues long. Trimming removed 4 bases at V and 2 bases at J, with 9 bases between. CDR3 bases: TGTGCCAGCAGCTCGACAGCCCCCTACGAGCAGTACTTC. It encodes CASSSTAPYEQYF.

This chain links TRBV3-1 with TRBJ2-2; no definite D call. Trimming left V 1 base short and J 6 bases short, with 9 bases between. From germline, CDR1 is LGHDT and CDR2 YNNKEL (reference sequence). There are 14 residues in the CDR3. This chain's CDR3 is CASSQVRSAGELFF. The DNA of the CDR3 is TGTGCCAGCAGCCAAGTTAGGTCGGCCGGGGAGCTGTTTTTT.

The table lists this clonotype with a few counts. The chain carries TRBV12-3 or TRBV12-4 and TRBJ2-7; D perhaps matches TRBD2 (6 bases). Trimming removed 3 bases at V and 6 bases at J, with 9 bases between. There are 12 residues in the CDR3. CDR3 in amino acids: CASSFTEGEQYF. The CDR3 DNA reads as TGTGCCAGCAGTTTTACGGAGGGCGAGCAGTACTTC.

This clonotype was seen a handful of times. The CDR3, as DNA: TGTGCCAGCAGCTCAGACAGGCTCCTTGAAAAACTGTTTTTT. It yields the protein CASSSDRLLEKLFF. The chain uses TRBV11-2 and TRBJ1-4; TRBD1 is a possible D gene (6 bases). The germline V gene has CDR1 SGHAT and CDR2 FQNNGV. V gave up 4 bases and J gave up 7 bases, with 13 bases separating them. The CDR3 spans 14 residues.

The rearrangement joins TRBV7-9 to TRBJ2-1; 10 bases are a match to TRBD2. The CDR3 totals 15 residues. Germline V gene lookup returns CDR1 SEHNR and CDR2 FQNEAQ (reference sequence). V was clipped by 5 bases and J by 4 bases; unmatched bases: 5. This CDR3 is CASSPSGRVYNEQFF. The CDR3 DNA follows: TGTGCCAGCAGCCCTAGCGGGAGAGTGTACAATGAGCAGTTCTTC.

In its sample, this clonotype was seen many times. The chain employs TRBV15 and TRBJ2-1; unclear D gene. Trimming removed 0 bases from V and 0 bases from J, with 9 bases in between. The CDR3 is 16 residues long. Per germline, CDR1 LNHNV and CDR2 YYDKDF (reference sequence). The CDR3 is CATSRERIRSYNEQFF. The CDR3 DNA follows: TGTGCCACCAGCAGAGAGCGGATCCGCTCCTACAATGAGCAGTTCTTC. Using reference TRBV15 and TRBJ2-1 for the parts outside the CDR3, the full variable domain is DAMVIQNPRYQVTQFGKPVTLSCSQTLNHNVMYWYQQKSSQAPKLLFHYYDKDFNNEADTPDNFQSRRPNTSFCFLDIRSPGLGDTAMYLCATSRERIRSYNEQFFGPGTRLTVL.

V and J are TRBV4-2 and TRBJ2-1; 9 nucleotides align to TRBD2. Germline V lookup: CDR1 LGHNA, CDR2 YNFKEQ. The CDR3 consists of 14 residues. The V gene end was trimmed by 5 bases and the J gene end by 9 bases; junction bases not matched to a gene: 8. The CDR3 here is CASSLGTSSSEQFF. In nucleotides, the CDR3 is TGTGCCAGCAGCTTAGGGACTAGCTCCAGTGAGCAGTTCTTC.

This clonotype was observed a few times. This sequence joins TRBV20-1 and TRBJ2-2, with D possibly being TRBD2 (5 bases). Germline V CDR1 and CDR2: DFQATT, SNEGSKA (reference sequence). V dropped 4 bases and J dropped 5 bases, with 11 bases sitting between them. The CDR3 is made up of 13 amino acids. In nucleotides, the CDR3 is TGCAGTGCTATTAAGCGGATGACCGGGGAGCTGTTTTTT. It codes for CSAIKRMTGELFF.

This clonotype turned up a few times. The gene calls are TRBV7-8 and TRBJ2-1; 8 nucleotides line up with TRBD2. The CDR3 is 16 residues long. Germline lookup yields CDR1 SGHVS and CDR2 FQNEAQ. Trimming at V came to 4 bases and at J to 2 bases, leaving 7 bases not matched to a gene. The DNA for the CDR3 is TGTGCCAGCAGCTCCGTAGCGGGGAACCCCTACAATGAGCAGTTCTTC. This gives the protein CASSSVAGNPYNEQFF.

V usage is TRBV20-1 and J usage is TRBJ2-5; 11 bases are a match to TRBD2. This CDR3 contains 15 residues. Per germline, CDR1 DFQATT and CDR2 SNEGSKA (reference sequence). After removal of 6 bases from V and 4 bases from J, the junction contained 10 bases not matched to a gene. The DNA for the CDR3 is TGCAGTGCACTTACCGGACTAGCGGGCCCAGAGACCCAGTACTTC. Encoded protein: CSALTGLAGPETQYF.

V usage is TRBV6-1 and J usage is TRBJ2-3; 10 bases agree with TRBD1. J was trimmed by 5 bases and V by 5 bases; bases with no gene match: 10. CDR3 length: 16 residues. Germline CDR1 MNHNS, CDR2 SASEGT. CDR3 residues: CASSPLDRGLRDTQYF. Written as DNA, the CDR3 is TGTGCCAGCAGTCCTCTCGACAGGGGGCTTAGAGATACGCAGTATTTT.

This clonotype showed up just a few times. This chain joins TRBV7-9 and TRBJ2-1, with unresolved D. Germline values: CDR1 SEHNR, CDR2 FQNEAQ (reference sequence). The CDR3 consists of 15 residues. Between the trimmed V and J ends, which lost 4 bases and 7 bases, there was a span of 17 bases. As DNA, the CDR3 is TGTGCCAGCAGCTCCCCCCACATCCGCGTAAATGAGCAGTTCTTC. Translating it yields CASSSPHIRVNEQFF. Supplemented by reference TRBV7-9 and TRBJ2-1, the full variable domain reads DTGVSQNPRHKITKRGQNVTFRCDPISEHNRLYWYRQTLGQGPEFLTYFQNEAQLEKSRLLSDRFSAERPKGSFSTLEIQRTEQGDSAMYLCASSSPHIRVNEQFFGPGTRLTVL.

The rearrangement links TRBV9 to TRBJ2-5; D could derive from TRBD1 or TRBD2 (5 bases each). The V gene lost 0 bases and the J gene lost 5 bases, with 8 bases spanning the gap. The CDR3 length is 13 residues. Germline loops: CDR1 SGDLS, CDR2 YYNGEE. CDR3 residues: CASSVGGLETQYF. CDR3 in DNA: TGTGCCAGCAGCGTAGGGGGGTTGGAGACCCAGTACTTC.

The chain combines TRBV6-2 or TRBV6-3 with TRBJ2-1; D remains unclear. Germline CDR1 MNHEY, CDR2 SVGEGT. V lost 5 bases and J lost 9, with 11 bases in between. This CDR3 is built from 12 residues. CDR3 residues: CASSPWTGEQFF. For the CDR3, the DNA is TGTGCCAGCAGTCCCTGGACCGGTGAGCAGTTCTTC.

V gene TRBV5-1 combines with J gene TRBJ2-1; 7 bases map to TRBD2. With 4 bases clipped from V and 3 bases from J, the junction kept 19 bases outside the gene matches. The CDR3 loop spans 19 amino acids. Germline values: CDR1 SGHRS, CDR2 YFSETQ. CDR3 residues: CASSPMGATGAGLYNEQFF. CDR3 coding DNA: TGCGCCAGCAGCCCAATGGGTGCGACTGGAGCGGGGCTCTACAATGAGCAGTTCTTC.

In this sample, this clonotype turned up a few times. V and J are TRBV12-3 or TRBV12-4 and TRBJ2-1; D ambiguous. The CDR3 runs 11 residues. V was pared by 5 bases and J by 10 bases, with 9 bases between. The CDR3 bases are TGTGCCAGCAGTACCGGTTGGGAGCAGTTCTTC. Translation gives CASSTGWEQFF.

This clonotype was seen more than once but under ten times. This chain joins TRBV5-4 and TRBJ2-6, with 7 bases that match TRBD2. The CDR3 loop spans 15 amino acids. Germline-derived CDR1 and CDR2 are SGHNT and YYREEE (reference sequence). The trim removed 4 bases at V and 0 bases at J, leaving 1 base unmatched. The CDR3 loop is CASSRGVSGANVLTF. In DNA, the CDR3 is TGTGCCAGCAGCCGGGGGGTCTCTGGGGCCAACGTCCTGACTTTC.

The V gene is TRBV2, the J gene TRBJ2-1; no reliable D call. Trimming pared 7 bases from V and 6 bases from J, leaving 16 bases between. CDR1 SNHLY and CDR2 FYNNEI come from the germline V gene. The CDR3 sequence is 14 residues long. In DNA form, the CDR3 reads TGTGCCAGCATGGTGGTAATAGAAGCCAATGAGCAGTTCTTC. Its translation is CASMVVIEANEQFF.

The chain joins TRBV12-3 or TRBV12-4 to TRBJ1-5, with D perhaps matching TRBD1 (5 bases). The length of the CDR3 is 15 residues. The V end was cut by 2 bases, the J end by 5 bases, with 13 bases between. The CDR3 loop reads CASSLSNRIDQPQHF. The CDR3 coding sequence is TGTGCCAGCAGTTTATCGAACAGGATCGATCAGCCCCAGCATTTT.